This entry is about one T cell receptor (beta chain). Its target is not known. The data were taken from a study of cytomegalovirus exposure and HLA in healthy donors. General study results and limits: Within the approximately 110 validation repertoires, first-cohort TCR clusters tended to co-occur, according to a later analysis. The study listed roughly 160 cytomegalovirus-associated TCR beta chains.

Here immunoSEQ multiplex PCR was the method, and the copy in TCRdb shows in-frame clones only, minus some. The sample shows some 250,000 clones, about nine tenths of them seen only once. This TCR came from a woman under 40 in good health and CMV-seronegative. Material for sequencing was PBMCs.

The chain's CDR3 is CASSQGLTGWGYEQYF. For the CDR3, the DNA is TGCGCCAGCAGCCAAGGCTTGACAGGCTGGGGGTACGAGCAGTACTTC. The chain is built from TRBV4-3 and TRBJ2-7; tentative D call: TRBD1 (6 bases). The CDR3 is 16 amino acids. The germline V gene has CDR1 LGHNA and CDR2 YSLEER. V lost 1 base, J lost 4 bases, and 17 bases lay in between.